This entry is about one T cell receptor beta chain. The antigen remains undetermined. This sample is drawn from a study of cytomegalovirus exposure and HLA in healthy donors. Broader study findings: A prior analysis recorded that most TCR beta V segments were productive about 87% or about 30% of the time. The study recorded around 160 TCR beta chains that were cytomegalovirus-associated.

V gave up 6 bases and J gave up 0 bases, with 11 bases separating them. Germline-derived CDR1 and CDR2 are MNHEY and SMNVEV (reference sequence). The CDR3 consists of 14 residues. The PCR employed 60 Vbeta primers together with 13 Jbeta primers. The method was immunoSEQ multiplex PCR; TCRdb's version includes in-frame clones alone and lacks a portion of them. The table lists about 200,000 clones, around 83% of them singletons. As for the donors, each was a healthy bone marrow donor. The receptor was derived from a woman in her 40s in good health and CMV-seronegative. The J gene is TRBJ2-5, the V gene TRBV27, with D unresolved. Sequencing was carried out using PBMCs. CDR3 protein: CASRKRRDQETQYF. CDR3 sequence (DNA): TGTGCCAGCAGGAAAAGACGGGACCAAGAGACCCAGTACTTC.